Described below is a single TCR beta chain sequence and its context. The antigen remains unidentified. In germline, CDR1 is MGHRA, CDR2 YSYEKL. The CDR3 is made up of 18 amino acids. V lost 11 bases, J lost 4 bases, and 20 bases stayed unmatched. The table came from immunoSEQ multiplex PCR; TCRdb's copy has only in-frame clones and leaves some out. In the table there are roughly 65,000 clones, 88% of which are singletons. This specimen comes from a study of T cell responses to AZD1222 COVID-19 vaccine. General study findings and limits: Within unmutated variant regions lay the reported targets of nearly half of spike-specific TCRs. Of the AZD1222 recipients, only 5 to 7 were seropositive at baseline. Donor demographics were predominantly white British with a female majority; clonal diversity may be underestimated. The study found vaccine-associated CD4 TCRs spanning spike, dominant at 160-218 and 743-854.

The chain uses TRBV4-1 and TRBJ2-2; the match to TRBD2 covers 9 bases. Specimen: peripheral blood, collected on day 0 of AZD1222 vaccination. The origin of this receptor is an adult in good health. The DNA for the CDR3 is TGCGCCCCCCGCCGCCAGACTGGACTAGCGAGCGCCACCGGGGAGCTGTTTTTT. Translation gives CAPRRQTGLASATGELFF.